This T cell receptor (beta chain) was retrieved from a study of T cells after yellow fever vaccination (dated by TCRdb to 2018 to 2020). About the full investigation: The SMART-Seq v4 Ultra Low Input RNA kit was used to prepare libraries from fractions with low cell numbers. Bulk TCR alpha and beta repertoires were sequenced longitudinally to track T-cell clones before and after primary and booster YFV17D yellow fever vaccination. Two healthy male donors made up the cohort, one aged 18 to 30 years and the other aged 30 to 40 years. Blood samples were taken at several timepoints before and after primary and secondary immunization, and bulk PBMC replicates and cell subsets were isolated. Beyond this particular receptor, the publication reports: The secondary T-cell response was found to be weaker but faster than the primary response, with a peak reached on day 5 rather than on day 15. Most clones expanded after primary vaccination were re-detected after the booster (almost 97% of CD4 and around 88% of CD8), suggesting broad memory maintenance. Because abundant contaminating clonotypes from the bulk population could be contained in FACS-sorted repertoires, computational filtering was required. Only a couple of donors were included in the study, so the extent to which the findings can be generalized is limited. A small share of clonotypes occurred in both CD4 and CD8 compartments, likely arising from convergent recombination.

The treatment or condition label of this sample denotes: live attenuated yellow fever vaccine strain. At every blood-draw timepoint, two biological replicates of bulk PBMCs were collected. PBMCs were isolated from peripheral blood using a standard Ficoll-Paque protocol. TriZol was used to extract RNA from bulk PBMCs, from CD4 and CD8 fractions, and from dextramer-positive and dextramer-negative fractions. Taken from cysteine to phenylalanine, the CDR3 has 13 residues. CDR3 DNA is the only sequence kept; it has 39 bases, read in frame from the first base. Trimming costs V 3 bases and J 5 bases, and their ends lie 9 bases apart. Reads for this sample came from an Illumina NovaSeq 6000. TCR cDNA was made using 5'RACE template switching, a step that added a universal primer site and unique molecular identifiers. cDNA synthesis was primed from both the TCR alpha and TCR beta constant segments. Libraries were amplified in two PCR steps, with sample barcodes and sequencing adapters added in the second step. Sequencing of libraries was done on Illumina HiSeq 2500 (2x100 bp) or NovaSeq (2x150 bp). Concerning the study's data processing: Reads were demultiplexed and collapsed into UMI consensus sequences with MIGEC, and V(D)J alignment was performed with MiXCR. Using edgeR on replicate PBMC samples, clonotypes were called vaccine-responding if FDR was below 0.01 and the log2 fold change was above 5 up to day 15. Bulk clonotypes were assigned CD4 or CD8 identity according to which sequenced CD4 or CD8 repertoire held them at higher abundance. TCRdb cleaned the public reads at Q25 with fastp, built clones with MiXCR and kept in-frame beta chains. Each record represents a unique CDR3 protein, reported with the most common genes and DNA among its rows. The V and J calls and clone size come from TCRdb's table, not from the authors' own analysis. Recorded for this sample are 300,000 to 400,000 distinct CDR3 sequences; roughly 4% of them occurred a single time. The ten top clones hold less than 25% of the sample.

To note about this clonotype: Its antigen has not been determined. No much larger clone is present one base from it, and per-base qualities are unavailable.

This sequence uses TRBV12-3 or TRBV12-4 and TRBJ2-3, with TRBD2 tentatively as D gene (5 bases match). This sample comprised PBMCs, obtained 5 days after the yellow fever booster vaccination. The source is a young man who received the YFV17D yellow fever vaccine. The nucleotide sequence is given as TGTGCCAGCAGTTTGGGAGCGGTAGATACGCAGTATTTT. Its amino acids are CASSLGAVDTQYF.